These 18 T cell receptor beta chains were all obtained from the same sample, sequenced in a study of cytomegalovirus exposure and HLA in healthy donors (dated by TCRdb to about 2017). Receptor libraries were prepared by the immunoSEQ multiplex PCR assay. For the multiplex PCR, a mixture combining 60 forward primers for TCR Vbeta segments and 13 reverse primers for TCR Jbeta segments was used. Held by TCRdb, this immuneACCESS table contains in-frame sequences only and omits some clones. Under half of the omission traces to an unresolved V gene where checked; the cause of the rest is unknown. In this sample the table shows about 160,000 clones, more than 70% of which occur a single time. The ten largest clones add up to around 1.4% of the sample. Sample: PBMCs. The receptor source for this set is a man in his fifties or sixties in good health and CMV-seronegative.

This clone has a handful of counts. Other DNA sequences in the same sample also yield this CDR3. The chain has TRBV18 and TRBJ2-2; no firm D call. Per the germline V gene, CDR1 is KGHSH and CDR2 is LQKENI. The CDR3 extends over 15 amino acids. Trimming left V 2 bases short and J 2 bases short, with 9 bases between. The CDR3 region has the DNA TGTGCCAGCTCACCAGGGCTGGGCAACACCGGGGAGCTGTTTTTT. Encoded protein: CASSPGLGNTGELFF. The whole variable domain, remainder taken from reference TRBV18 and TRBJ2-2, is NAGVMQNPRHLVRRRGQEARLRCSPMKGHSHVYWYRQLPEEGLKFMVYLQKENIIDESGMPKERFSAEFPKEGPSILRIQQVVRGDSAAYFCASSPGLGNTGELFFGEGSRLTVL.

The V gene is TRBV5-1, the J gene TRBJ2-5; D possibly corresponds to TRBD2 (6 bases). V gave up 4 bases and J gave up 3 bases, with 16 bases separating them. CDR3 size: 15 residues. Germline V gene sequence: CDR1 SGHRS, CDR2 YFSETQ. CDR3 bases: TGCGCCAGCAGCCGGGGCTGGGGAGGTGAAGAGACCCAGTACTTC. It codes for CASSRGWGGEETQYF. The full variable domain, completed using reference TRBV5-1 and TRBJ2-5, is KAGVTQTPRYLIKTRGQQVTLSCSPISGHRSVSWYQQTPGQGLQFLFEYFSETQRNKGNFPGRFSGRQFSNSRSEMNVSTLELGDSALYLCASSRGWGGEETQYFGPGTRLLVL.

The V call is TRBV4-3, the J call TRBJ2-1, with 10 bases fitting TRBD2. CDR3 size: 16 residues. Looked up from germline, CDR1 is LGHNA and CDR2 is YSLEER. V was pared by 3 bases and J by 4 bases, with 6 bases of the junction left unmatched. The CDR3 region is CASSQETSGFYNEQFF. The CDR3 bases are TGCGCCAGCAGCCAGGAGACTAGCGGGTTTTACAATGAGCAGTTCTTC.

The chain joins TRBV7-6 to TRBJ2-1, with a tentative D call TRBD1 (6 bases). The CDR3 extends over 14 amino acids. V gave up 7 bases and J gave up 5 bases, with 15 bases separating them. Germline V CDR1 and CDR2: SGHVS, FNYEAQ. The CDR3 region has the DNA TGTGCCAGCACTGTTACTACAGGGAACAATGAGCAGTTCTTC. This sequence encodes CASTVTTGNNEQFF.

This clone showed up just a few times. The rearrangement uses TRBV7-2 and TRBJ2-1; D not resolved. The V and J ends lost 4 bases and 4 bases respectively, with 14 bases between them. CDR1 SGHTA and CDR2 FQGNSA come from the germline V gene. This CDR3 is 15 amino acids long. This CDR3 is CASSSQALRYNEQFF. The CDR3 DNA reads TGTGCCAGCAGCTCCCAGGCCCTTAGGTACAATGAGCAGTTCTTC.

CDR3 coding DNA: TGTGCCAGTAAGGGGTACACTGAAGCTTTCTTT. Translation: CASKGYTEAFF. The V gene is TRBV19, the J gene TRBJ1-1; D might be TRBD1 (5 bases). This CDR3 region has 11 residues. V lost 7 bases to trimming and J lost 3 bases, with 6 bases between them. Per the germline V gene, CDR1 is LNHDA and CDR2 is SQIVND (reference sequence).

Comment on this clone: At one of its ends the junction is not consistent with the germline gene, which may arise from a read error. The CDR3 DNA reads TGCGCCAGCAGCCAATCGGACAGTCACCCTCCTCGGTATGGCCACACCTTC. Protein sequence: CASSQSDSHPPRYGHTF. The gene calls are TRBV4-1 and TRBJ1-2; possible D gene TRBD1, 6 bases. The CDR3 is 17 residues long. Germline V gene data show CDR1 as MGHRA and CDR2 as YSYEKL.

V and J are TRBV19 and TRBJ2-1; TRBD1 agrees at 10 bases. This CDR3 region has 15 residues. Germline lookup yields CDR1 LNHDA and CDR2 SQIVND (reference sequence). V lost 3 bases, J lost 6 bases, and 5 bases stayed unmatched. The CDR3 nucleotides are TGTGCCAGTAGTATCGGGACAGGGGTACTCAATGAGCAGTTCTTC. Its translation is CASSIGTGVLNEQFF.

CDR3 region: CSVEEVGGSGEQYF. CDR3 in DNA: TGCAGCGTTGAAGAAGTAGGCGGTTCGGGAGAGCAGTACTTC. This chain uses TRBV29-1 with TRBJ2-5; tentatively, D is TRBD2 (6 bases). This CDR3 comprises 14 residues. From germline, CDR1 is SQVTM and CDR2 ANQGSEA. With 0 bases removed from V and 11 bases from J, the gap between germline ends came to 19 bases.

The rearrangement uses TRBV7-8 and TRBJ2-5; D remains ambiguous. The end of the DNA fits TRBJ2-7 better, so the J call may be wrong. Germline CDR1 SGHVS, CDR2 FQNEAQ. The CDR3 sequence is 12 residues long. The CDR3 is CASSLGSYEQYF. CDR3 nucleotides: TGTGCCAGCAGCTTAGGCTCCTACGAGCAGTACTTC.

This chain connects TRBV7-8 to TRBJ2-3; tentative D call: TRBD1 (6 bases). V lost 2 bases and J lost 6, with 12 bases in between. CDR3 size: 14 residues. Germline loops: CDR1 SGHVS, CDR2 FQNEAQ. DNA of the CDR3: TGTGCCAGCAGCTTAAGGCAGGGGACGGATACGCAGTATTTT. Protein: CASSLRQGTDTQYF. Variable domain in full (rest from reference TRBV7-8 and TRBJ2-3): GAGVSQSPRYKVAKRGQDVALRCDPISGHVSLFWYQQALGQGPEFLTYFQNEAQLDKSGLPSDRFFAERPEGSVSTLKIQRTQQEDSAVYLCASSLRQGTDTQYFGPGTRLTVL.

The J gene is TRBJ2-1, the V gene TRBV28, with unresolved D. V shed 1 base and J shed 6 bases, with 4 bases lying between them. CDR3 size: 12 residues. Germline assignment: CDR1 MDHEN and CDR2 SYDVKM. The CDR3 here is CASSLSRNEQFF. CDR3 DNA: TGTGCCAGCAGTTTATCTCGCAATGAGCAGTTCTTC.

This clone was seen just once. The chain is built from TRBV5-5 and TRBJ2-7; 7 nucleotides match TRBD1. V was clipped by 1 base and J by 0 bases; unmatched bases: 4. The CDR3 sequence is 15 residues long. Germline V gives CDR1 SGHKS, CDR2 YYEKEE (reference sequence). The chain's CDR3 is CASSLQGVSSYEQYF. CDR3 coding DNA: TGTGCCAGCAGCTTGCAGGGGGTAAGCTCCTACGAGCAGTACTTC.

This clone was picked up a small number of times. The chain carries TRBV5-3 and TRBJ2-1; D perhaps matches TRBD2 (5 bases). TRBV5-3 carries the ORF label, with uncertain function. The CDR3 covers 12 residues. V was cut by 7 bases and J by 10 bases, with 15 bases left in between. CDR3 DNA: TGTGCCAGAGGCCGAGGGCCGGGGGAGCAGTTCTTC. This gives the protein CARGRGPGEQFF.

About this clone: One end of the junction does not line up with germline, which may come from a read error. The chain links TRBV2 to TRBJ2-5; D may be TRBD1 (5 bases). The germline V gene has CDR1 SNHLY and CDR2 FYNNEI. This CDR3 region has 14 residues. CDR3 region: CASSVGRIQEAQYF. The CDR3 coding sequence is TGTGCCAGCAGTGTGGGGCGGATCCAAGAGGCCCAGTACTTC.

This clone turned up a few times. This sequence joins TRBV27 and TRBJ1-1; 11 bases are a match to TRBD1. This CDR3 comprises 18 residues. V gave up 7 bases and J gave up 5 bases; unmatched junction bases: 18. Per the germline V gene, CDR1 is MNHEY and CDR2 is SMNVEV (reference sequence). The CDR3 sequence is CASTSVTRDRGTGTEAFF. DNA for the CDR3: TGTGCCAGCACTTCCGTAACCCGGGACAGGGGGACGGGGACTGAAGCTTTCTTT.

This clone was counted only a few times. The chain carries TRBV7-9 and TRBJ1-1; 7 bases are shared with TRBD1. CDR1 is SEHNR and CDR2 is FQNEAQ in the germline V gene (reference sequence). CDR3 size: 14 residues. After removal of 5 bases from V and 2 bases from J, the junction contained 5 bases not matched to a gene. CDR3 DNA sequence: TGTGCCAGCAGCCAGGGGGACAGAAACACTGAAGCTTTCTTT. This sequence encodes CASSQGDRNTEAFF.

The chain links TRBV13 to TRBJ2-7, with 8 positions matching TRBD2. This CDR3 contains 15 residues. CDR1 PRHDT and CDR2 FYEKMQ come from the germline V gene (reference sequence). V was clipped by 1 base and J by 4 bases; unmatched bases: 6. The CDR3 loop is CASSLDGRAAYEQYF. CDR3 bases: TGTGCCAGCAGCTTAGACGGGAGGGCCGCTTACGAGCAGTACTTC.